A selection of T cell receptor beta chains follows, all from one sample in a study of cytomegalovirus exposure and HLA in healthy donors. The assay was immunoSEQ multiplex PCR, and TCRdb's table has in-frame clones only and misses some. Altogether some 170,000 clones are present, 70% to 80% being singletons, with the ten largest covering about 9.1%. Material for sequencing was PBMCs. These receptors all stem from a young man in good health and CMV-seropositive. Each CDR3 is given with its conserved first and last residue. Fields, in order: D gene, V gene, clone size, J gene, CDR3 DNA, CDR3 protein. The D gene is left open where the match is weak. Not every row has a clone size; where given, it reads once, few, many or a size class.

>TRBD1|TRBV7-3|.|TRBJ1-1
TGTGCCAGCAGCGACGGGACAGGGTTGAACACTGAAGCTTTCTTT
CASSDGTGLNTEAFF
>TRBD2|TRBV29-1|.|TRBJ2-1
TGCAGCGTAAATGGACTAGCGGGAGTGTGGGAGCAGTTCTTC
CSVNGLAGVWEQFF
>TRBD1|TRBV2|.|TRBJ1-5
TGTGCCAGCAGGGCCGGGACAGGGATATATCAGCCCCAGCATTTT
CASRAGTGIYQPQHF
>TRBD1|TRBV5-6|few|TRBJ1-1
TGTGCCAGCAGCTTGGGACAGGGGCATTGGACTGAAGCTTTCTTT
CASSLGQGHWTEAFF
>TRBD1|TRBV2|.|TRBJ2-2
TGTGCCAGCAGTGTCCGGACAGGGCCCACCGGGGAGCTGTTTTTT
CASSVRTGPTGELFF
>.|TRBV2|once|TRBJ2-7
TGTGCCAGCAGTGAACACCAGGGCCAAGTCTCCTACGAGCAGTACTTC
CASSEHQGQVSYEQYF
>TRBD1|TRBV6-5|.|TRBJ1-2
TGTGCCAGCAGTTACCAAACACAGGGGGGCAATCGTGGCTACACCTTC
CASSYQTQGGNRGYTF
>.|TRBV28|few|TRBJ2-2
TGTGCCAGCAGTCCGTACAGGGCGAACACCGGGGAGCTGTTTTTT
CASSPYRANTGELFF
>TRBD1|TRBV11-2|.|TRBJ2-7
TGTGCCAGCAGCTTAGCGACAGGGGTTAAAACCTACGAGCAGTACTTC
CASSLATGVKTYEQYF
>.|TRBV5-4|few|TRBJ2-5
TGTGCCAGCAGCTTAAGTCGAGCTCAAGAGACCCAGTACTTC
CASSLSRAQETQYF
>.|TRBV5-6|.|TRBJ2-7
TGTGCCAGCAGCTTGGACAGATCCCTCTACGAGCAGTACTTC
CASSLDRSLYEQYF
>TRBD1|TRBV19|once|TRBJ1-1
TGTGCCAGTAGTACCCGACAGGGGGGACACACTGAAGCTTTCTTT
CASSTRQGGHTEAFF
>TRBD1|TRBV5-1|.|TRBJ1-4
TGCGCCAGCAGGGAGGGACAGGGACTTAATGAAAAACTGTTTTTT
CASREGQGLNEKLFF
>TRBD1|TRBV29-1|few|TRBJ1-4
TGCAGCGTTGAAGGAGGACAGGGACTGTTTTTT
CSVEGGQGLFF
>.|TRBV4-2|.|TRBJ2-2
TGTGCCAGCAGCCTAGCTAGTGGGGGGGCGAGGACCGGGGAGCTGTTTTTT
CASSLASGGARTGELFF
>.|TRBV23-1|.|TRBJ2-7
TGCGCCAGCAGTCAATCGGGGCAATCCTACGAGCAGTACTTC
CASSQSGQSYEQYF
>.|TRBV7-9|few|TRBJ1-2
TGTGCCAGCAGCTTAGGACCGGACTACTATGGCTACACCTTC
CASSLGPDYYGYTF
>.|TRBV14|once|TRBJ2-3
TGTGCCAGCAGCCGAGTTGGAGATACGCAGTATTTT
CASSRVGDTQYF
>.|TRBV20-1|.|TRBJ1-1
TGCAGTGCTAGAGATCGCACTGAAGCTTTCTTT
CSARDRTEAFF
>.|TRBV30|.|TRBJ2-1
TGTGCCTGGAGTCCTAGGAATGAGCAGTTCTTC
CAWSPRNEQFF
>TRBD1|TRBV11-2|few|TRBJ2-7
TGTGCCAGCAGCTCGCGCCAGGGGGTAAGCGAGCAGTACTTC
CASSSRQGVSEQYF
>TRBD1|TRBV4-1|.|TRBJ1-5
TGCGCCAGCAGCCTCGACAGGGGGCGCCAGCCCCAGCATTTT
CASSLDRGRQPQHF
>TRBD2|TRBV13|.|TRBJ2-1
TGTGCCAGCAGCTTACCAGGACTAGGGCCCAAATACAATGAGCAGTTCTTC
CASSLPGLGPKYNEQFF
>TRBD2|TRBV4-1|few|TRBJ2-3
TGCGCCAGCAGCCTATTTAGCGGGTTAGACGGCACAGATACGCAGTATTTT
CASSLFSGLDGTDTQYF
>TRBD1|TRBV2|.|TRBJ1-5
TGTGCCAGCACCCGAGACAGGGGGATAGAGCCCCAGCATTTT
CASTRDRGIEPQHF
>.|TRBV2|.|TRBJ1-2
TGTGCCAGCAGATCGGACAGTAGCTATGGCTACACCTTC
CASRSDSSYGYTF
>TRBD2|TRBV5-1|.|TRBJ2-1
TGCGCCAGCAGTATTCCTAGCGGGGGTGCCTCCTACAATGAGCAGTTCTTC
CASSIPSGGASYNEQFF
>.|TRBV28|.|TRBJ1-5
TGTGCCAGCAGTTTAGCTTTGGGGCCCAATCAGCCCCAGCATTTT
CASSLALGPNQPQHF
>.|TRBV28|.|TRBJ2-1
TGTGCCAGCAGTTACCCGGGGGTGGACAATGAGCAGTTCTTC
CASSYPGVDNEQFF
>TRBD1|TRBV5-6|.|TRBJ1-3
TGTGCCAGCAGCTTACAGGGGGCTGGAAACACCATATATTTT
CASSLQGAGNTIYF
>.|TRBV7-9|.|TRBJ1-2
TGTGCCAGCAGCGCCCCGGGACACTTCTATGGCTACACCTTC
CASSAPGHFYGYTF
>.|TRBV7-9|once|TRBJ2-2
TGTGCCAGCAGCCCCAGATCCAGGGGTGACACCGGGGAGCTGTTTTTT
CASSPRSRGDTGELFF
>.|TRBV7-2|few|TRBJ1-5
TGTGCCAGCAGCTTATTCAGGGATCTTCAGCCCCAGCATTTT
CASSLFRDLQPQHF
>TRBD1|TRBV28|.|TRBJ1-1
TGTGCCAGCAGCTCCTACAGGGGGCTTAACACTGAAGCTTTCTTT
CASSSYRGLNTEAFF
>.|TRBV6-6|.|TRBJ2-1
TGTGCCAGCAGTTACTCGACTAGTGGGGGGATGGAGCAGTTCTTC
CASSYSTSGGMEQFF
>TRBD1|TRBV7-6|.|TRBJ2-1
TGTGCCAGCAGCTTGAAAGCCGGGACAGGGAAAATCCATGAGCAGTTCTTC
CASSLKAGTGKIHEQFF
>TRBD1|TRBV28|.|TRBJ1-1
TGTGCCAGCAGTCCTAGACAGGGGCGGTCCACTGAAGCTTTCTTT
CASSPRQGRSTEAFF
>.|TRBV30|.|TRBJ2-5
TGTGCCTGGAGTCTCGGCGGGGAGACCCAGTACTTC
CAWSLGGETQYF
>.|TRBV4-1|.|TRBJ1-2
TGCGCCAGCAGCCTTGCTGACGCGGGGTACTATGGCTACACCTTC
CASSLADAGYYGYTF
>TRBD1|TRBV30|.|TRBJ1-2
TGTGCCTGGAGTGACAATAGAGGACAGGCCGGCTATGGCTACACCTTC
CAWSDNRGQAGYGYTF
>.|TRBV7-2|.|TRBJ1-1
TGTGCCAGCAGCGCAGCGGGGAACACTGAAGCTTTCTTT
CASSAAGNTEAFF
>.|TRBV5-6|once|TRBJ2-1
TGTGCCAGCAGCTTGGGCGCTAGCCCCCATGAGCAGTTCTTC
CASSLGASPHEQFF
>.|TRBV5-1|.|TRBJ1-1
TGCGCCAGCAGCTTGGCCGTCCCGAACACTGAAGCTTTCTTT
CASSLAVPNTEAFF
>TRBD2|TRBV29-1|.|TRBJ2-4
TGCAGCGTTGAAGCCGGGAGGGGAAACATTCAGTACTTC
CSVEAGRGNIQYF
>TRBD2|TRBV28|once|TRBJ2-1
TGTGCCAGCAGTATTCCGGGGAGCCGGACTAGCGGGAGGGCCGTTTTATCCTACAATGAGCAGTTCTTC
CASSIPGSRTSGRAVLSYNEQFF
>.|TRBV9|.|TRBJ2-1
TGTGCCAGCAGTGTAGGGGGGCCGGTCTACAATGAGCAGTTCTTC
CASSVGGPVYNEQFF
>TRBD1|TRBV4-1|.|TRBJ2-1
TGCGCCAGCAGCCCGAACAGGGGCCCCTACAATGAGCAGTTCTTC
CASSPNRGPYNEQFF
>.|TRBV7-9|.|TRBJ2-7
TGTGCCAGCAGCTTAGCAGGTGGGGCGAAAGAGCAGTACTTC
CASSLAGGAKEQYF
>TRBD2|TRBV25-1|.|TRBJ2-2
TGTGCCAGCAGTGATAGACTAGCGGGAATTCGAACCGGGGAGCTGTTTTTT
CASSDRLAGIRTGELFF
>.|TRBV9|.|TRBJ1-2
TGTGCCAGCAGCGGCGACGGAGCAAACCTCTATGGCTACACCTTC
CASSGDGANLYGYTF
>.|TRBV9|.|TRBJ1-1
TGTGCCAGCAGCGCTCAGTGGGGGGAGGAAGCTTTCTTT
CASSAQWGEEAFF
>.|TRBV10-3|.|TRBJ2-2
TGTGCCATCAGAGAGGGGGTCAGGGCGAACACCGGGGAGCTGTTTTTT
CAIREGVRANTGELFF
>TRBD1|TRBV5-1|.|TRBJ2-7
TGCGCCAGCAGCACGGGACAGGGATTCTCCGAGCAGTACTTC
CASSTGQGFSEQYF
>.|TRBV4-1|.|TRBJ2-7
TGCGCCAGCAGCCAAGACAGGGAATCGTCTTACGAGCAGTACTTC
CASSQDRESSYEQYF
>.|TRBV10-1|.|TRBJ1-1
TGCGCCAGCAGTCGAGGGTTGAACACTGAAGCTTTCTTT
CASSRGLNTEAFF
>.|TRBV15|.|TRBJ2-7
TGTGCCACCAGCAGAATGGACAGAGACTACGAGCAGTACTTC
CATSRMDRDYEQYF
>.|TRBV18|once|TRBJ1-4
TGTGCCAGCTCACAAGGGGAAGGCGAAAAACTGTTTTTT
CASSQGEGEKLFF
>.|TRBV14|.|TRBJ2-3
TGTGCCAGCAGCCCTAGGCCTACAGATACGCAGTATTTT
CASSPRPTDTQYF